This T cell receptor beta chain stems from a study of T cells in localized non-small cell lung cancer. Findings and limits, study-wide: A raised T cell density in blood coincided with lengthier overall survival. A median of approximately 50 of the top 100 tumor clones appeared in adjacent lung, which was paired and uninvolved. Only one tumor region went through sequencing, so heterogeneity may still be there.

Data came from immunoSEQ multiplex PCR; TCRdb stores just in-frame clones and leaves some out. This sample has about 41,000 clones, with 75% to 85% found just once. For this clone: The target antigen is unknown.

CDR3 size: 16 residues. V trimming: 4 bases; J trimming: 5 bases; junction bases outside the gene matches: 12. CDR1 and CDR2 (germline): SEHNR, FQNEAQ (reference sequence). The source is a man between 35 and 75 years old with stage II lung adenocarcinoma. The sample consisted of PBMCs, taken before any cancer treatment. The chain has TRBV7-9 and TRBJ1-1; 8 bases line up with TRBD1. CDR3 loop: CASSSNRQGLATEAFF. The CDR3 DNA follows: TGTGCCAGCAGCTCAAACAGACAGGGGTTGGCTACTGAAGCTTTCTTT.